This T cell receptor (beta chain) stems from a study of human T cells and chemical hapten exposure. About the research overall: The sensitizer, 2% DPC, was used on around 2 cm by around 2 cm of upper inner arm skin. Overall study results and limits: Expanded TCRs were compared with controls, and the expanded TCRs formed significantly more large CDR3 similarity clusters.

Sample time point: patch test 2, 6 weeks after DPC sensitization. The sample's treatment: therapeutic diphenylcyclopropenone sensitization with weekly scalp DPC. Drawing of blood took place ahead of applying each patch test. This clonotype appeared many times. What it binds is not known. In the original workflow: Counting gave a median of 95,638 TCRs per sample, with values ranging from about 23,224 to 690,600. TCRdb analysed the RACE reads with MiXCR anew, one entry per CDR3 protein. The V and J calls were not made by the authors but by TCRdb's processing. In the table there are about 40,000 distinct CDR3 sequences, around 3.2% of which are singletons. This TCR derives from a man between 35 and 55 years old with alopecia areata. Some clones in this sample may be carry-over from other donors' samples. The sample was whole blood, taken in connection with sensitization to the hapten diphenylcyclopropenone (DPC).

The CDR3 spells CASSGTAYGGKSYEQYF. The CDR3 DNA reads as TGTGCCAGCAGTGGGACAGCGTATGGGGGCAAATCCTACGAGCAGTACTTC. The chain carries TRBV4-2 and TRBJ2-7, with 7 bases lining up with TRBD1. Per germline, CDR1 LGHNA and CDR2 YNFKEQ. Losses at the gene ends were 6 bases for V and 1 base for J; bases not matched to a gene: 15. The CDR3 length is 17 residues.